This is a list of T cell receptor beta chains from one sample in a study of CD8+ T cells in alopecia areata. Libraries were prepared by immunoSEQ multiplex PCR; TCRdb keeps only in-frame clonotypes and omits some of them. The sample lists approximately 110,000 clones, roughly three fifths seen once, with around 3.4% in the top ten. Sequenced here: CD4+ T cells sorted from blood, sampled at week 24, from a patient treated with tofacitinib. The receptors stem from a human donor with alopecia areata. The CDR3 runs from the conserved cysteine through the conserved F or W. The order of the fields is CDR3 length, J gene, V gene, D gene, clone size, CDR3 DNA, CDR3 protein. D genes are given only for firm matches. Part of the rows lack a size; the others show once, few, many or a class for expanded clones.

length: 11
J: TRBJ2-3
V: TRBV29-1
D: TRBD2
size: NA
DNA: TGCAGCGGGGGGGAGGGCGATACGCAGTATTTT
CDR3: CSGGEGDTQYF

length: 10
J: TRBJ1-5
V: TRBV29-1
D: NA
size: NA
DNA: TGCAGCGTTGAGAATCAGCCCCAGCATTTT
CDR3: CSVENQPQHF

length: 18
J: TRBJ2-5
V: TRBV4-2
D: NA
size: few
DNA: TGTGCCAGCAGCCAAGGGGGGGCTAGCGGCCCCTCCCGAGAGACCCAGTACTTC
CDR3: CASSQGGASGPSRETQYF

length: 13
J: TRBJ2-3
V: TRBV11-2
D: NA
size: NA
DNA: TGTGCCAGCAGCTTGGGGGTTACAGATACGCAGTATTTT
CDR3: CASSLGVTDTQYF

length: 13
J: TRBJ2-7
V: TRBV30
D: NA
size: NA
DNA: TGTGCCTGGACCCGGGGCCCGGGGTACGAGCAGTACTTC
CDR3: CAWTRGPGYEQYF

length: 13
J: TRBJ1-5
V: TRBV7-2
D: NA
size: few
DNA: TGTGCCAGCAGCTTATACGGTGATCAGCCCCAGCATTTT
CDR3: CASSLYGDQPQHF

length: 13
J: TRBJ1-6
V: TRBV10-3
D: TRBD1
size: NA
DNA: TGTGCCACAGGGGGCGGAAAGGATTCACCCCTCCACTTT
CDR3: CATGGGKDSPLHF

length: 15
J: TRBJ2-5
V: TRBV5-6
D: NA
size: NA
DNA: TGTGCCAGCAGAATGCTCGGCGAGACAGGAGAGACCCAGTACTTC
CDR3: CASRMLGETGETQYF

length: 14
J: TRBJ2-2
V: TRBV19
D: NA
size: many
DNA: TGTGCCACCTCGAAGGGGACCTACACCGGGGAGCTGTTTTTT
CDR3: CATSKGTYTGELFF

length: 14
J: TRBJ2-1
V: TRBV29-1
D: NA
size: few
DNA: TGCAGCGTAGACCTTTGGGTCTCCTACAATGAGCAGTTCTTC
CDR3: CSVDLWVSYNEQFF

length: 14
J: TRBJ1-5
V: TRBV19
D: NA
size: NA
DNA: TGTGCCAGTAGGGACTTTAGAGGCAATCAGCCCCAGCATTTT
CDR3: CASRDFRGNQPQHF

length: 15
J: TRBJ2-1
V: TRBV6-1
D: NA
size: NA
DNA: TGTGCCAGCAGTGAAATGTGGAGCTCCTACAATGAGCAGTTCTTC
CDR3: CASSEMWSSYNEQFF

length: 14
J: TRBJ2-5
V: TRBV5-1
D: TRBD2
size: NA
DNA: TGCGCCAGCAGCTATGGGACTAGCGAGGAGACCCAGTACTTC
CDR3: CASSYGTSEETQYF

length: 15
J: TRBJ1-1
V: TRBV5-4
D: NA
size: NA
DNA: TGTGCCAGCAGCTTGGTAGGCCAGGGCGGCACTGAAGCTTTCTTT
CDR3: CASSLVGQGGTEAFF

length: 10
J: TRBJ2-3
V: TRBV7-9
D: NA
size: NA
DNA: TGTGCCCTCCACCGCGATACGCAGTATTTT
CDR3: CALHRDTQYF